This T cell receptor (beta chain) was sequenced during a study of shared clonotypes between healthy human individuals. Assay used: immunoSEQ multiplex PCR; TCRdb lists only in-frame clones, some missing. The data contain some 2,000,000 clones, 85% to 95% of them singletons. The germline V gene encodes CDR1 LGHNA and CDR2 YSLEER. The CDR3 loop spans 16 amino acids. Trimming stripped 2 bases from V and 0 bases from J, with 13 bases between. Naive CD8 populations comprised CD45RO-negative cells positively selected for CCR7, excluding terminally differentiated effector memory CD45RA+ cells. The sequencing sample was made of naive CD8+ T cells sorted from blood. The chain joins TRBV4-3 to TRBJ1-1; a weak D match, TRBD1 (6 bases). The receptor's source is a man aged 18 to 30 in good health. The CDR3 sequence: CASSQLLTGMNTEAFF. As DNA, the CDR3 is TGCGCCAGCAGCCAACTACTAACAGGGATGAACACTGAAGCTTTCTTT.